The TCR beta chain under discussion was sequenced for a study of shared clonotypes between healthy human individuals. Sequenced by immunoSEQ multiplex PCR; TCRdb stores in-frame clones only, minus some. The data show 1.5 million to 2.5 million clones, less than 95% seen once. Positive CCR7 selection of CD45RO-negative cells yielded the naive CD8 cells, and terminally differentiated effector memory CD45RA+ cells were excluded. In germline, CDR1 is MNHEY, CDR2 SMNVEV (reference sequence). V lost 5 bases and J lost 2, with 10 bases in between. CDR3 length: 13 residues. The clonotype comes from a man between 18 and 35 years old in good health. The rearrangement joins TRBV27 to TRBJ2-7; D perhaps matches TRBD1 (5 bases). Sequenced: naive CD8+ T cells sorted from blood. The DNA of the CDR3 is TGTGCCAGCAGTAGACAGAAAGCCTACGAGCAGTACTTC. It is translated as CASSRQKAYEQYF.